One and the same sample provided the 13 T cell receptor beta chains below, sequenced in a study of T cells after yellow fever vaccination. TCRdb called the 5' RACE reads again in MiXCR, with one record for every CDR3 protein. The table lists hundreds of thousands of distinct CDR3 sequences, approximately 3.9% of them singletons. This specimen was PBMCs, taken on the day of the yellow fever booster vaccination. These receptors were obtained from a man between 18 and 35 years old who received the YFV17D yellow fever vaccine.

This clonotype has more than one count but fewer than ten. This CDR3 reads CSASNQQETQYF. In DNA, the CDR3 is TGCAGTGCTAGTAACCAGCAAGAGACCCAGTACTTC. The V call is TRBV20-1, the J call TRBJ2-5; D not resolved. This CDR3 region has 12 residues. Germline values: CDR1 DFQATT, CDR2 SNEGSKA (reference sequence). V was pared by 3 bases and J by 2 bases, with 7 bases between.

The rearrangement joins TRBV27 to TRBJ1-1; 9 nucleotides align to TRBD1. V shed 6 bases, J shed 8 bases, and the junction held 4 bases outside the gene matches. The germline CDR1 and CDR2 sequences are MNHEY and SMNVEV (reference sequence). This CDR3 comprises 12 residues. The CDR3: CASRRQGVEAFF. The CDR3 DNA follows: TGTGCCAGCAGAAGACAGGGGGTCGAAGCTTTCTTT.

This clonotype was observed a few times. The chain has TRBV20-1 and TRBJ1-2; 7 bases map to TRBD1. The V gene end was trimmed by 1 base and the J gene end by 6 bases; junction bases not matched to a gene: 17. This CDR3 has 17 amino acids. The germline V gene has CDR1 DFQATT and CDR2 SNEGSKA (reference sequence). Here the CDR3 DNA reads TGCAGTGCTAGAGTACCAATCTTTAAGACAGGGAATGATGGCTACACCTTC. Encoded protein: CSARVPIFKTGNDGYTF.

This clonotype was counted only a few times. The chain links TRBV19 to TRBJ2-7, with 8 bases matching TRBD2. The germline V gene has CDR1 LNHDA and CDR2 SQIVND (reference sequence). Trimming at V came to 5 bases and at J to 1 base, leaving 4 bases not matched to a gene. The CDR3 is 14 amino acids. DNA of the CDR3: TGTGCCAGTAGTCCGGCGGGAGGATCCTACGAGCAGTACGTC. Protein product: CASSPAGGSYEQYV.

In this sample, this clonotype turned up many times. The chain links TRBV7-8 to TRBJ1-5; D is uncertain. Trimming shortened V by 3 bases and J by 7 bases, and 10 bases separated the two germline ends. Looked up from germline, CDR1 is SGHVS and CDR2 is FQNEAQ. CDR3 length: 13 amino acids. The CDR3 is CASSFSEEQPQHF. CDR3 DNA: TGTGCCAGCAGCTTTAGTGAAGAGCAGCCCCAGCATTTT.

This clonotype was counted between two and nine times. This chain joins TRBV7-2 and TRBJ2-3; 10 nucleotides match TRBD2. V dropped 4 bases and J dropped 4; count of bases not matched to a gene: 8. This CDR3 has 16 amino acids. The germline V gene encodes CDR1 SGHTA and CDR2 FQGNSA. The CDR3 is CASSSHSGGISDTQYF. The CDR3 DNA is TGTGCCAGCAGCTCACATAGCGGGGGGATATCAGATACGCAGTATTTT.

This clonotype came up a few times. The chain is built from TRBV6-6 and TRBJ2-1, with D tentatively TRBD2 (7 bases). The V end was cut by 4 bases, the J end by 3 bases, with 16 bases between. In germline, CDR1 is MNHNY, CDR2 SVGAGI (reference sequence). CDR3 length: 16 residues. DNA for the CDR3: TGTGCCAGCAGTTGGACGGGGGGCCGGGGCTACAATGAGCAGTTCTTC. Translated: CASSWTGGRGYNEQFF.

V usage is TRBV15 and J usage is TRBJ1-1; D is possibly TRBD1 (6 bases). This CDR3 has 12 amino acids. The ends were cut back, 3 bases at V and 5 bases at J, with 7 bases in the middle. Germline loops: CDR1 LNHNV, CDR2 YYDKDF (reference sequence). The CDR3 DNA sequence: TGTGCCACCAGCAGTACAGGGACTGAAGCTTTCTTT. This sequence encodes CATSSTGTEAFF.

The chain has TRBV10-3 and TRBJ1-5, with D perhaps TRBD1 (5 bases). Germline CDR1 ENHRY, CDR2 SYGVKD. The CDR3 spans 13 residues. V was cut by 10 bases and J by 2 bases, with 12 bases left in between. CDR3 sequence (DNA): TGTGCCACCCAGGGTGGGGGCAATCAGCCCCAGCATTTT. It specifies CATQGGGNQPQHF.

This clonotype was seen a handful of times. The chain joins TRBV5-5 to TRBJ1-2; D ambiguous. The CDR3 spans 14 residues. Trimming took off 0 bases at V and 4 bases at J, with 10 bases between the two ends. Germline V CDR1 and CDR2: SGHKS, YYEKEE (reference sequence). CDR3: CASSLDGYLYGYTF. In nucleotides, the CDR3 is TGTGCCAGCAGCTTGGACGGATACCTCTATGGCTACACCTTC.

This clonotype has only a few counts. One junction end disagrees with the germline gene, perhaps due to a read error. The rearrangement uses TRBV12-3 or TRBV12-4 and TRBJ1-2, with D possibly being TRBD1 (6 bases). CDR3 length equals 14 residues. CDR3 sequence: CASTLRWTAEGYTF. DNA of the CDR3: TGTGCCAGCACTTTAAGGTGGACAGCGGAGGGCTACACCTTC.

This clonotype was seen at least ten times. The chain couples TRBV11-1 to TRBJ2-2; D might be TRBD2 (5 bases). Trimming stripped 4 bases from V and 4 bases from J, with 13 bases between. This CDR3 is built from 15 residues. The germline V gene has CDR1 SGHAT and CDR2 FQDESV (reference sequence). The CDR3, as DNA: TGTGCCAGCAGCTCCCCCGGGGAAGGCACCGGGGAGCTGTTTTTT. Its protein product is CASSSPGEGTGELFF. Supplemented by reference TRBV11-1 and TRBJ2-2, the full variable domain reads EAEVAQSPRYKITEKSQAVAFWCDPISGHATLYWYRQILGQGPELLVQFQDESVVDDSQLPKDRFSAERLKGVDSTLKIQPAELGDSAMYLCASSSPGEGTGELFFGEGSRLTVL.

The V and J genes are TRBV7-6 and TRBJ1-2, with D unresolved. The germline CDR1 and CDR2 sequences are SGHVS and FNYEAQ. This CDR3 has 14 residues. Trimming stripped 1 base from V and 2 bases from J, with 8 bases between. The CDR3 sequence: CASSLGSTNYGYTF. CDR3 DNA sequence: TGTGCCAGCAGCTTAGGCTCGACAAACTATGGCTACACCTTC. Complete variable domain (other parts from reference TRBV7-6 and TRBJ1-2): GAGVSQSPRYKVTKRGQDVALRCDPISGHVSLYWYRQALGQGPEFLTYFNYEAQQDKSGLPNDRFSAERPEGSISTLTIQRTEQRDSAMYRCASSLGSTNYGYTFGSGTRLTVV.